Listed below are T cell receptor beta chains from one sample, sequenced in a study of blood T cell repertoires in COVID-19. Libraries were prepared by immunoSEQ multiplex PCR; TCRdb keeps only in-frame clonotypes and omits some of them. The repertoire consists of approximately 250,000 clones, with around nine tenths occurring once and the leading ten covering 1.5% to 2%. The sequencing input was peripheral blood. All receptors come from a woman in her sixties who had recovered from COVID-19. The CDR3 runs from the conserved cysteine through the conserved F or W. Fields, in order: clone size, J gene, V gene, D gene, CDR3 protein, CDR3 DNA. The D gene is left open where the match is weak. The listing skips clone size in some rows; elsewhere it reads once, few, many or a size class.

abundance: NA; j_gene: TRBJ2-6; v_gene: TRBV11-3; d_gene: NA; CDR3aa: CASSPPGANVLTF; CDR3nt: TGTGCCAGCAGCCCTCCTGGGGCCAACGTCCTGACTTTC
abundance: NA; j_gene: TRBJ1-5; v_gene: TRBV6-8; d_gene: NA; CDR3aa: CASSFSQPQHF; CDR3nt: TGTGCCAGCAGTTTTAGTCAGCCCCAGCATTTT
abundance: once; j_gene: TRBJ2-7; v_gene: TRBV7-3; d_gene: TRBD2; CDR3aa: CASSPGLGTYEQYF; CDR3nt: TGTGCCAGCAGCCCCGGACTAGGGACCTACGAGCAGTACTTC
abundance: NA; j_gene: TRBJ1-6; v_gene: TRBV2; d_gene: TRBD1; CDR3aa: CASSLRTGRSPLHF; CDR3nt: TGTGCCAGCAGTCTACGGACAGGGCGATCACCCCTCCACTTT
abundance: few; j_gene: TRBJ1-2; v_gene: TRBV27; d_gene: NA; CDR3aa: CASSLFSVGREVSDYGYTF; CDR3nt: TGTGCCAGCAGTTTATTTTCGGTGGGCAGGGAGGTGTCGGACTATGGCTACACCTTC
abundance: NA; j_gene: TRBJ1-4; v_gene: TRBV3-1/TRBV3-2; d_gene: NA; CDR3aa: CASSQVRGGGEKLFF; CDR3nt: TGTGCCAGCAGCCAAGTACGGGGGGGAGGAGAAAAACTGTTTTTT
abundance: NA; j_gene: TRBJ2-2; v_gene: TRBV29-1; d_gene: TRBD1; CDR3aa: CSVVGQVNTGELFF; CDR3nt: TGCAGCGTTGTAGGACAGGTTAACACCGGGGAGCTGTTTTTT
abundance: once; j_gene: TRBJ2-5; v_gene: TRBV14; d_gene: TRBD2; CDR3aa: CASSQDKILAGVGTQYF; CDR3nt: TGTGCCAGCAGCCAAGACAAGATACTAGCGGGGGTAGGAACCCAGTACTTC
abundance: NA; j_gene: TRBJ2-2; v_gene: TRBV1; d_gene: NA; CDR3aa: CTSSPSGRRAHRGVQAGTGELFF; CDR3nt: TGCACCAGCAGCCCCTCCGGGAGAAGGGCGCACCGGGGGGTCCAGGCGGGCACCGGGGAGCTGTTTTTT
abundance: NA; j_gene: TRBJ2-5; v_gene: TRBV29-1; d_gene: TRBD1; CDR3aa: CSVRDRLQETQYF; CDR3nt: TGCAGCGTGAGGGACAGACTTCAAGAGACCCAGTACTTC
abundance: NA; j_gene: TRBJ2-7; v_gene: TRBV5-3; d_gene: TRBD1; CDR3aa: CARSLRDRGHYEQYF; CDR3nt: TGTGCCAGAAGCCTCCGGGACAGGGGACACTACGAGCAGTACTTC
abundance: NA; j_gene: TRBJ2-3; v_gene: TRBV9; d_gene: TRBD2; CDR3aa: CASSVESGGAEDTQYF; CDR3nt: TGTGCCAGCAGCGTCGAAAGCGGGGGGGCCGAAGATACGCAGTATTTT
abundance: NA; j_gene: TRBJ2-7; v_gene: TRBV18; d_gene: TRBD1; CDR3aa: CASSVDRGGYEQYF; CDR3nt: TGTGCCAGCTCAGTAGACAGGGGAGGATACGAGCAGTACTTC
abundance: NA; j_gene: TRBJ1-5; v_gene: TRBV5-4; d_gene: NA; CDR3aa: CASSFNNQPQHF; CDR3nt: TGTGCCAGCAGCTTCAACAATCAGCCCCAGCATTTT
abundance: few; j_gene: TRBJ1-1; v_gene: TRBV27; d_gene: NA; CDR3aa: CASSLSGGSAEAFF; CDR3nt: TGTGCCAGCAGTTTATCTGGGGGCAGCGCAGAAGCTTTCTTT
abundance: few; j_gene: TRBJ1-2; v_gene: TRBV2; d_gene: TRBD1; CDR3aa: CASSGGGGGSYTF; CDR3nt: TGTGCCAGCAGTGGAGGGGGCGGCGGCAGCTACACCTTC
abundance: NA; j_gene: TRBJ2-2; v_gene: TRBV4-3; d_gene: NA; CDR3aa: CASSQAGVNTGELFF; CDR3nt: TGCGCCAGCAGCCAAGCAGGGGTGAACACCGGGGAGCTGTTTTTT
abundance: NA; j_gene: TRBJ1-2; v_gene: TRBV19; d_gene: TRBD1; CDR3aa: CASSVRQGGYTF; CDR3nt: TGTGCCAGTAGTGTTCGACAGGGGGGCTACACCTTC
abundance: few; j_gene: TRBJ2-6; v_gene: TRBV19; d_gene: TRBD1; CDR3aa: CASSPSIRTGGPFGANVLTF; CDR3nt: TGTGCCAGTAGTCCCTCAATTAGGACAGGGGGCCCTTTCGGGGCCAACGTCCTGACTTTC
abundance: NA; j_gene: TRBJ2-5; v_gene: TRBV19; d_gene: NA; CDR3aa: CASSINRQETQYF; CDR3nt: TGTGCCAGTAGTATAAACAGACAGGAGACCCAGTACTTC
abundance: once; j_gene: TRBJ2-3; v_gene: TRBV10-3; d_gene: TRBD2; CDR3aa: CAITSGGGGRGTDTQYF; CDR3nt: TGTGCCATCACAAGCGGGGGTGGGGGTAGGGGCACAGATACGCAGTATTTT
abundance: few; j_gene: TRBJ2-1; v_gene: TRBV11-2; d_gene: TRBD2; CDR3aa: CASSLVSGGAGNEQFF; CDR3nt: TGTGCCAGCAGCTTGGTTAGCGGGGGGGCAGGCAATGAGCAGTTCTTC
abundance: NA; j_gene: TRBJ2-1; v_gene: TRBV5-4; d_gene: TRBD1; CDR3aa: CASSPRQGASNEQFF; CDR3nt: TGTGCCAGCAGCCCGAGACAGGGTGCATCCAATGAGCAGTTCTTC